Listed below are T cell receptor beta chains from one sample, sequenced in a study of post-analysis software for immune sequencing data. TCRdb independently ran MiXCR on the PCR reads; one entry per CDR3 protein. This sample has fewer than 850,000 distinct CDR3 sequences, with 30% found just once. The sample comprised blood. The receptors were sampled from a girl aged 10 to 17 with multiple sclerosis. Both conserved end residues are part of each CDR3. The order of the fields is V gene, D gene, J gene, clone size, CDR3 protein, CDR3 DNA. D genes are given only for firm matches. Where a row states a size, it is once, few, many or the class of an expanded clone; other rows omit it.

V gene: TRBV21-1; D gene: -; J gene: TRBJ2-7; clone size: -; CDR3 protein: CASSKAHYEQYF; CDR3 DNA: TGTGCCAGCAGCAAGGCCCACTACGAGCAGTACTTC
V gene: TRBV10-3; D gene: -; J gene: TRBJ2-7; clone size: -; CDR3 protein: CAIRRDSSYEQYF; CDR3 DNA: TGTGCCATCAGGCGGGACAGCTCCTACGAGCAGTACTTC
V gene: TRBV29-1; D gene: -; J gene: TRBJ2-7; clone size: -; CDR3 protein: CSVEDNSHEQYF; CDR3 DNA: TGCAGCGTTGAAGATAATTCGCACGAGCAGTACTTC
V gene: TRBV5-1; D gene: -; J gene: TRBJ2-5; clone size: -; CDR3 protein: CASSLSPDIPEQYF; CDR3 DNA: TGCGCCAGCAGCTTGAGTCCAGATATACCTGAGCAGTACTTC
V gene: TRBV5-1; D gene: TRBD1; J gene: TRBJ2-6; clone size: -; CDR3 protein: CASSARQGLFGANVLTF; CDR3 DNA: TGCGCCAGCAGCGCCCGACAGGGGCTTTTTGGGGCCAACGTCCTGACTTTC
V gene: TRBV24-1; D gene: -; J gene: TRBJ2-3; clone size: -; CDR3 protein: CATRVPQNTDTQYF; CDR3 DNA: TGTGCCACCAGGGTACCACAGAACACAGATACGCAGTATTTT
V gene: TRBV27; D gene: TRBD1; J gene: TRBJ1-5; clone size: few; CDR3 protein: CASSPTGGRDQPQHF; CDR3 DNA: TGTGCCAGCAGTCCGACAGGGGGCAGGGATCAGCCCCAGCATTTT
V gene: TRBV9; D gene: -; J gene: TRBJ2-3; clone size: -; CDR3 protein: CASSATASTDTQYF; CDR3 DNA: TGTGCCAGCAGCGCAACTGCCAGCACAGATACGCAGTATTTT
V gene: TRBV20-1; D gene: TRBD2; J gene: TRBJ2-7; clone size: many; CDR3 protein: CSAISGRSYEQYF; CDR3 DNA: TGCAGTGCAATTAGCGGGAGATCCTACGAGCAGTACTTC
V gene: TRBV5-1; D gene: -; J gene: TRBJ1-6; clone size: -; CDR3 protein: CASSPRQSAGSPLHF; CDR3 DNA: TGCGCCAGCAGCCCGCGACAGTCTGCGGGTTCACCCCTCCACTTT
V gene: TRBV12-3/TRBV12-4; D gene: -; J gene: TRBJ2-1; clone size: few; CDR3 protein: CASSLEGTRSYNEQFF; CDR3 DNA: TGTGCCAGCAGCCTCGAAGGGACCCGCTCCTACAATGAGCAGTTCTTC
V gene: TRBV5-1; D gene: -; J gene: TRBJ2-6; clone size: -; CDR3 protein: CASSLSQPGPPGANVPTF; CDR3 DNA: TGCGCCAGCAGCTTGTCCCAACCTGGCCCCCCAGGGGCCAACGTCCCGACTTTC
V gene: TRBV20-1; D gene: -; J gene: TRBJ1-1; clone size: -; CDR3 protein: CSAPKAKGTEAFF; CDR3 DNA: TGCAGTGCTCCAAAGGCAAAGGGCACTGAAGCTTTCTTT
V gene: TRBV7-9; D gene: TRBD1; J gene: TRBJ2-5; clone size: few; CDR3 protein: CASSGGQYQETQYF; CDR3 DNA: TGTGCCAGCAGCGGGGGACAGTACCAAGAGACCCAGTACTTC
V gene: TRBV10-3; D gene: TRBD1; J gene: TRBJ2-5; clone size: many; CDR3 protein: CAISADRRYQETQYF; CDR3 DNA: TGTGCCATCAGCGCGGACAGGCGGTACCAAGAGACCCAGTACTTC
V gene: TRBV29-1; D gene: TRBD1; J gene: TRBJ2-1; clone size: few; CDR3 protein: CSVPSDRAVRKIVPNEQFF; CDR3 DNA: TGCAGCGTTCCTTCCGACAGGGCGGTGAGAAAGATTGTCCCCAATGAGCAGTTCTTC
V gene: TRBV7-2; D gene: -; J gene: TRBJ2-5; clone size: -; CDR3 protein: CASSLAAGTRQETQYF; CDR3 DNA: TGTGCCAGCAGCTTAGCCGCCGGGACGAGACAAGAGACCCAGTACTTC
V gene: TRBV20-1; D gene: -; J gene: TRBJ1-1; clone size: -; CDR3 protein: CSVRRTPNTEAFF; CDR3 DNA: TGCAGTGTCAGAAGGACCCCGAACACTGAAGCTTTCTTT
V gene: TRBV5-6; D gene: -; J gene: TRBJ2-1; clone size: -; CDR3 protein: CASSLVDQETQFF; CDR3 DNA: TGTGCCAGCAGCTTGGTGGATCAGGAGACCCAGTTCTTC
V gene: TRBV18; D gene: -; J gene: TRBJ2-5; clone size: few; CDR3 protein: CASSPLGGERQETQYF; CDR3 DNA: TGTGCCAGCTCACCTCTCGGGGGTGAACGCCAAGAGACCCAGTACTTC
V gene: TRBV29-1; D gene: TRBD1; J gene: TRBJ1-2; clone size: -; CDR3 protein: CSGIRGHYGYTF; CDR3 DNA: TGCAGCGGGATCAGGGGGCACTATGGCTACACCTTC
V gene: TRBV6-5; D gene: -; J gene: TRBJ1-4; clone size: few; CDR3 protein: CASRYKGFNEKLFF; CDR3 DNA: TGTGCCAGCAGATACAAGGGGTTTAATGAAAAACTGTTTTTT
V gene: TRBV7-2; D gene: TRBD2; J gene: TRBJ2-3; clone size: -; CDR3 protein: CASSQGLDTDTQYF; CDR3 DNA: TGTGCCAGCAGCCAGGGACTAGACACAGATACGCAGTATTTT
V gene: TRBV28; D gene: TRBD1; J gene: TRBJ2-1; clone size: once; CDR3 protein: CASTGTGGDRFF; CDR3 DNA: TGTGCCAGCACGGGGACAGGGGGGGATCGGTTCTTC
V gene: TRBV20-1; D gene: -; J gene: TRBJ2-3; clone size: -; CDR3 protein: CSARDPHTDTQYF; CDR3 DNA: TGCAGTGCTAGAGATCCACACACAGATACGCAGTATTTT
V gene: TRBV6-5; D gene: -; J gene: TRBJ2-1; clone size: few; CDR3 protein: CASSYSGSSSYNEQFF; CDR3 DNA: TGTGCCAGCAGTTACTCGGGCAGCAGCTCCTACAATGAGCAGTTCTTC
V gene: TRBV5-1; D gene: TRBD2; J gene: TRBJ2-3; clone size: few; CDR3 protein: CASSLVGTMADTQYF; CDR3 DNA: TGCGCCAGCAGCTTGGTCGGGACTATGGCAGATACGCAGTATTTT
V gene: TRBV11-2; D gene: TRBD2; J gene: TRBJ2-4; clone size: -; CDR3 protein: CASSSRLALAKNIQYF; CDR3 DNA: TGTGCCAGCAGTTCCAGACTAGCGTTAGCCAAAAACATTCAGTACTTC
V gene: TRBV6-5; D gene: -; J gene: TRBJ1-2; clone size: -; CDR3 protein: CASKGPNYGYTF; CDR3 DNA: TGTGCCAGCAAGGGTCCCAATTATGGCTACACCTTC
V gene: TRBV10-3; D gene: -; J gene: TRBJ2-7; clone size: many; CDR3 protein: CAIRHGDSYEQYF; CDR3 DNA: TGTGCCATCAGGCACGGGGACTCCTACGAGCAGTACTTC
V gene: TRBV5-6; D gene: -; J gene: TRBJ2-6; clone size: -; CDR3 protein: CASSLGETRLSGANVLTF; CDR3 DNA: TGTGCCAGCAGCTTGGGGGAAACACGATTATCTGGGGCCAACGTCCTGACTTTC
V gene: TRBV5-1; D gene: TRBD2; J gene: TRBJ2-7; clone size: -; CDR3 protein: CASSLVGLAEAYEQYF; CDR3 DNA: TGCGCCAGCAGCTTGGTCGGACTAGCAGAAGCCTACGAGCAGTATTTC
V gene: TRBV6-1; D gene: -; J gene: TRBJ2-1; clone size: -; CDR3 protein: CASSEQGFSYNEQFF; CDR3 DNA: TGTGCCAGCAGTGAACAGGGGTTCTCCTACAATGAGCAGTTCTTC
V gene: TRBV18; D gene: -; J gene: TRBJ2-3; clone size: -; CDR3 protein: CASSPMILRDTQYF; CDR3 DNA: TGTGCCAGCTCACCAATGATCCTCCGGGATACGCAGTATTTT
V gene: TRBV3-1; D gene: TRBD2; J gene: TRBJ2-7; clone size: few; CDR3 protein: CASRGRKGLAGEQYF; CDR3 DNA: TGTGCCAGCAGGGGCAGAAAGGGACTAGCAGGCGAGCAGTACTTC
V gene: TRBV15; D gene: -; J gene: TRBJ2-4; clone size: few; CDR3 protein: CATSRDPGGGRVAKNIQYF; CDR3 DNA: TGTGCCACCAGCAGAGACCCAGGAGGGGGGAGGGTCGCCAAAAACATTCAGTACTTC
V gene: TRBV20-1; D gene: TRBD1; J gene: TRBJ2-7; clone size: -; CDR3 protein: CSAYGQGATYEQYF; CDR3 DNA: TGCAGTGCTTACGGACAGGGGGCAACCTACGAGCAGTACTTC
V gene: TRBV4-3; D gene: TRBD1; J gene: TRBJ1-6; clone size: few; CDR3 protein: CASSQDSGQGLPLHF; CDR3 DNA: TGCGCCAGCAGCCAAGACTCCGGACAGGGACTACCCCTCCACTTT
V gene: TRBV7-2; D gene: -; J gene: TRBJ1-1; clone size: -; CDR3 protein: CASSLSAGGRRVFF; CDR3 DNA: TGTGCCAGCAGCTTATCCGCGGGGGGCCGCCGGGTTTTCTTT
V gene: TRBV20-1; D gene: TRBD1; J gene: TRBJ1-5; clone size: few; CDR3 protein: CSAPVGGRDNQPQHF; CDR3 DNA: TGCAGTGCTCCTGTAGGGGGCCGGGACAATCAGCCCCAGCATTTT
V gene: TRBV9; D gene: TRBD1; J gene: TRBJ1-2; clone size: -; CDR3 protein: CASSVVPGRGLSGYTF; CDR3 DNA: TGCGCCAGCAGCGTAGTGCCGGGCAGGGGGCTCTCTGGCTACACCTTC
V gene: TRBV4-3; D gene: -; J gene: TRBJ2-1; clone size: many; CDR3 protein: CASSQEGFEGYEQFF; CDR3 DNA: TGCGCCAGCAGCCAAGAGGGATTCGAGGGTTATGAGCAGTTCTTC
V gene: TRBV20-1; D gene: TRBD1; J gene: TRBJ1-5; clone size: -; CDR3 protein: CSACRDRGSNQPQHF; CDR3 DNA: TGCAGTGCTTGCCGCGACAGGGGGAGCAATCAGCCCCAGCATTTT
V gene: TRBV6-5; D gene: -; J gene: TRBJ2-2; clone size: -; CDR3 protein: CASSYSTGLSRELFF; CDR3 DNA: TGTGCCAGCAGTTACTCCACAGGGCTGAGCAGGGAGCTGTTTTTT
V gene: TRBV10-3; D gene: TRBD1; J gene: TRBJ1-2; clone size: few; CDR3 protein: CAISTGTGYGYTF; CDR3 DNA: TGTGCCATCAGTACCGGGACAGGCTATGGCTACACCTTC
V gene: TRBV5-4; D gene: -; J gene: TRBJ1-2; clone size: -; CDR3 protein: CASSSRPQNYGYTF; CDR3 DNA: TGTGCCAGCAGCTCCCGCCCGCAAAACTATGGCTACACCTTC
V gene: TRBV28; D gene: -; J gene: TRBJ2-7; clone size: many; CDR3 protein: CASSATGVPSSYEQYF; CDR3 DNA: TGTGCCAGCAGTGCTACCGGTGTCCCGTCCTCCTACGAGCAGTACTTC
V gene: TRBV6-2/TRBV6-3; D gene: TRBD2; J gene: TRBJ2-1; clone size: -; CDR3 protein: CASSLIGRGEQFF; CDR3 DNA: TGTGCCAGCAGTTTGATCGGGAGGGGTGAGCAGTTCTTC
V gene: TRBV28; D gene: -; J gene: TRBJ2-4; clone size: -; CDR3 protein: CASRTDLTEVKNIQYF; CDR3 DNA: TGTGCCAGCAGGACTGACTTAACAGAGGTCAAAAACATTCAGTACTTC
V gene: TRBV7-8; D gene: TRBD1; J gene: TRBJ2-3; clone size: -; CDR3 protein: CASSLGGQGGTDTQYF; CDR3 DNA: TGTGCCAGCAGCTTAGGGGGACAGGGCGGCACAGATACGCAGTATTTT
V gene: TRBV6-5; D gene: -; J gene: TRBJ2-3; clone size: -; CDR3 protein: CASSYSGAADTQYF; CDR3 DNA: TGTGCCAGCAGTTACTCGGGGGCAGCAGACACGCAGTATTTT
V gene: TRBV4-1; D gene: -; J gene: TRBJ1-1; clone size: -; CDR3 protein: CASSQDQTLYTEAFF; CDR3 DNA: TGCGCCAGCAGCCAAGATCAAACTTTATACACTGAAGCTTTCTTT
V gene: TRBV28; D gene: TRBD1; J gene: TRBJ1-2; clone size: -; CDR3 protein: CASSLVPGTGAYGYTF; CDR3 DNA: TGTGCCAGCAGTTTAGTTCCCGGGACAGGGGCCTATGGCTACACCTTC
V gene: TRBV7-2; D gene: TRBD2; J gene: TRBJ2-1; clone size: -; CDR3 protein: CASSLAPSGSSYNEQFF; CDR3 DNA: TGTGCCAGCAGCTTGGCCCCTAGCGGGAGCTCCTACAATGAGCAGTTCTTC